These 11 T cell receptor beta chains originate from one sample sequenced in a study of cytomegalovirus exposure and HLA in healthy donors. Vbeta (60) and Jbeta (13) primers were used in the PCR. Sequencing was performed with immunoSEQ multiplex PCR; in TCRdb, only in-frame clones are kept and a portion is missing. The sample contains around 97,000 clones, roughly 70% of which appear only once. Sequenced input: PBMCs. These receptors were taken from a woman between 50 and 59 years old in good health and CMV-seronegative.

This clone was recorded once. The chain is built from TRBV28 and TRBJ1-2; the D is unclear. Germline CDR1 reads MDHEN; CDR2 reads SYDVKM. Trimming pared 5 bases from V and 1 base from J, leaving 8 bases between. CDR3 length equals 13 residues. In DNA form, the CDR3 reads TGTGCCAGCAGTCCGACAAATAACTATGGCTACACCTTC. This codes for CASSPTNNYGYTF.

V gene TRBV9 combines with J gene TRBJ2-7; TRBD2 might be the D (6 bases). CDR3 length: 14 amino acids. Germline lookup yields CDR1 SGDLS and CDR2 YYNGEE. Trimming shortened V by 1 base and J by 2 bases, and 10 bases separated the two germline ends. CDR3 in DNA: TGTGCCAGCAGCGTATACGGGAGTCCCTACGAGCAGTACTTC. It encodes CASSVYGSPYEQYF.

In its sample, this clone was seen a few times. The chain combines TRBV5-6 with TRBJ2-1; tentatively, D is TRBD1 (6 bases). CDR3 length: 16 amino acids. Germline values: CDR1 SGHDT, CDR2 YYEEEE. Trimming stripped 0 bases from V and 0 bases from J, with 10 bases between. CDR3 sequence (DNA): TGTGCCAGCAGCTTGGGGGGGCGTAGCTCCTACAATGAGCAGTTCTTC. Its translation: CASSLGGRSSYNEQFF.

The V call is TRBV18, the J call TRBJ2-7, with 12 bases lining up with TRBD2. The germline V gene encodes CDR1 KGHSH and CDR2 LQKENI. The V segment lost 5 bases and the J segment 5 bases; nucleotides outside the gene matches: 7. The CDR3 is 15 residues long. CDR3 loop: CASSLTSGRVDEQYF. For the CDR3, the DNA is TGTGCCAGCTCATTGACTAGCGGGAGAGTTGACGAGCAGTACTTC.

The chain links TRBV15 to TRBJ1-6; D remains unclear. Trimming shortened V by 0 bases and J by 4 bases, and 7 bases separated the two germline ends. Germline V gene data show CDR1 as LNHNV and CDR2 as YYDKDF (reference sequence). CDR3 length: 15 amino acids. CDR3 DNA: TGTGCCACCAGCAGAGACAGGCTTTATAATTCACCCCTCCACTTT. It specifies CATSRDRLYNSPLHF. Looking up the rest from reference TRBV15 and TRBJ1-6 gives the full variable domain: DAMVIQNPRYQVTQFGKPVTLSCSQTLNHNVMYWYQQKSSQAPKLLFHYYDKDFNNEADTPDNFQSRRPNTSFCFLDIRSPGLGDTAMYLCATSRDRLYNSPLHFGNGTRLTVT.

This clone has a handful of counts. CDR3 in amino acids: CASSKRDSRPYNEQFF. DNA of the CDR3: TGTGCCAGCAGCAAACGGGACTCCAGACCTTACAATGAGCAGTTCTTC. This rearrangement joins TRBV9 to TRBJ2-1; D possibly corresponds to TRBD2 (6 bases). V was trimmed by 4 bases and J by 4 bases, leaving 18 bases between them. The CDR3 is made up of 16 amino acids. Looked up from germline, CDR1 is SGDLS and CDR2 is YYNGEE.

The chain carries TRBV19 and TRBJ1-5; 9 nucleotides align to TRBD1. Germline CDR1 is LNHDA and CDR2 is SQIVND (reference sequence). This CDR3 is 16 amino acids long. With V trimmed by 6 bases and J by 0 bases, 6 bases remained unmatched. CDR3 DNA sequence: TGTGCCAGTAGCATAACAGGGGGCTATAGCAATCAGCCCCAGCATTTT. Its translation is CASSITGGYSNQPQHF.

The chain carries TRBV7-8 and TRBJ1-6, with a possible D match to TRBD1 (5 bases). Trimming cost V 1 base and J 8 bases, with 12 bases left between them. The CDR3 sequence is 15 residues long. Germline V gene sequence: CDR1 SGHVS, CDR2 FQNEAQ. CDR3 loop: CASSLEGRNDSPLHF. CDR3 bases: TGTGCCAGCAGCTTAGAGGGGCGAAACGATTCACCCCTCCACTTT.

The gene calls are TRBV4-2 and TRBJ1-1, with D uncertain. Germline V gene lookup returns CDR1 LGHNA and CDR2 YNFKEQ. Trimming stripped 4 bases from V and 7 bases from J, with 19 bases between. The length of the CDR3 is 15 residues. The CDR3 coding sequence is TGTGCCAGCAGCCCGAAGTTCGATGACACTTTTGAAGCTTTCTTT. The encoded protein is CASSPKFDDTFEAFF.

This rearrangement joins TRBV11-2 to TRBJ2-7, with 7 bases matching TRBD2. V was clipped by 3 bases and J by 2 bases; unmatched bases: 7. The CDR3 is 15 amino acids. Germline-derived CDR1 and CDR2 are SGHAT and FQNNGV. The DNA for the CDR3 is TGTGCCAGCAGCTTCGGACTAGTGCTAACCTACGAGCAGTACTTC. Translating gives CASSFGLVLTYEQYF.

This clone appeared a few times. The V and J genes are TRBV28 and TRBJ2-5; 12 bases line up with TRBD1. The CDR3 totals 15 residues. Trimming cost V 6 bases and J 4 bases; bases outside gene matches: 6. Germline V gene data show CDR1 as MDHEN and CDR2 as SYDVKM. Here the CDR3 DNA reads TGTGCCAGCAGCCCCGGGACAGGGGGCTTAGAGACCCAGTACTTC. This gives the protein CASSPGTGGLETQYF.